The following is a T cell receptor beta chain sequence with its context. This CDR3 contains 12 residues. The germline CDR1 and CDR2 sequences are PRHDT and FYEKMQ (reference sequence). The V end was cut by 0 bases, the J end by 5 bases, with 5 bases between. Sequencing used immunoSEQ multiplex PCR; TCRdb keeps in-frame clones, though not all of them. The data show fewer than 60,000 clones, with about 93% seen just once and 3.5% to 5% held by the top ten. This specimen belongs to a study of technical replicates of blood from a handful of donors. The chain joins TRBV13 to TRBJ2-7; D remains unclear. The material sequenced was PBMCs. The receptor's source is a human donor in good health. Some clones in this sample may be carry-over from other donors' samples. Written as DNA, the CDR3 is TGTGCCAGCAGCTTAGGCCGGGACGAGCAGTACTTC. Its translation: CASSLGRDEQYF.